This T cell receptor (beta chain) was recovered during a study of blood T cell repertoires in COVID-19. About the research overall: Material from acute and convalescent COVID-19 was sourced from the United States, Italy and Spain. Sources were T cells, B-cell-depleted T cells, or PBMCs; the material itself was cDNA or gDNA.

The age range of participants was about 18 to 89 years, with residence in around 22 US areas. Libraries were prepared by immunoSEQ multiplex PCR; TCRdb keeps only in-frame clonotypes and omits some of them. The sample contains fewer than 350,000 clones, roughly 91% of which appear only once. Losses at the gene ends were 1 base for V and 10 bases for J; bases not matched to a gene: 7. The CDR3 sequence is 14 residues long. Per germline, CDR1 SGHRS and CDR2 YFSETQ. Sequenced: PBMCs or T cells enriched from blood (not recorded which). The chain couples TRBV5-1 to TRBJ2-1, with 8 nucleotides matching TRBD2. The clonotype originates from a middle-aged woman with acute COVID-19. The CDR3 here is CASSLTGGLGEQFF. The DNA for the CDR3 is TGCGCCAGCAGCTTGACGGGGGGGCTAGGCGAGCAGTTCTTC.